A single sample is the source of the 20 T cell receptor beta chains below, sequenced in a study of blood T cells in healthy people across ages. Primers used in a second PCR of roughly 6 to 11 cycles were a sample-barcoded 5' primer and a J-beta primer mix. Each CDR3 protein gets one entry after TCRdb re-called the 5' RACE reads with MiXCR. There are 600,000 or so distinct CDR3 sequences in the sample; about 28% occur only once, and 15% to 19% lies in the top ten. The sequencing sample was made of blood. The receptors come from a woman of 80 years or more in good health.

This clonotype was seen at least ten times. V is TRBV9 and J is TRBJ2-7; the match to TRBD2 covers 8 bases. This CDR3 region has 13 residues. V was pared by 1 base and J by 3 bases, with 0 bases of the junction left unmatched. CDR1 is SGDLS and CDR2 is YYNGEE in the germline V gene. This chain's CDR3 is CASSVLAGYEQYF. The CDR3 DNA reads TGTGCCAGCAGCGTACTAGCGGGCTACGAGCAGTACTTC. The full variable domain, its missing parts supplied by reference TRBV9 and TRBJ2-7, is DSGVTQTPKHLITATGQRVTLRCSPRSGDLSVYWYQQSLDQGLQFLIQYYNGEERAKGNILERFSAQQFPDLHSELNLSSLELGDSALYFCASSVLAGYEQYFGPGTRLTVT.

This clonotype was counted only a few times. The rearrangement joins TRBV7-2 to TRBJ2-7; weak D call: TRBD1 (6 bases). The CDR3 spans 15 residues. Germline V CDR1 and CDR2: SGHTA, FQGNSA. Trimming took 1 base from V and 3 from J, leaving 13 bases between them. CDR3: CASSLVGGRDYEQYF. The CDR3 DNA reads as TGTGCCAGCAGCTTAGTTGGGGGCAGGGACTACGAGCAGTACTTC.

This clonotype was seen repeatedly, ten times or more. This chain links TRBV7-2 with TRBJ1-6; D uncertain. CDR3 size: 17 residues. V lost 3 bases and J lost 0, with 12 bases in between. CDR1 and CDR2 from the germline V gene are SGHTA and FQGNSA. The CDR3 loop reads CASSLGPLSSYNSPLHF. CDR3 nucleotides: TGTGCCAGCAGCTTGGGCCCACTGAGCTCCTATAATTCACCCCTCCACTTT.

About this clonotype: This could be a read error, since a much larger clone is one nucleotide away. The gene calls are TRBV7-3 and TRBJ2-7; 8 nucleotides agree with TRBD2. V gave up 2 bases and J gave up 7 bases; unmatched junction bases: 7. The germline CDR1 and CDR2 sequences are SGHTA and FQGTGA. This CDR3 has 14 residues. The chain's CDR3 is CASSLAGGRNEQYF. DNA of the CDR3: TGTGCCAGCAGCTTAGCGGGGGGCCGGAATGAGCAGTACTTC.

This clonotype appeared a few times. This sequence joins TRBV12-3 or TRBV12-4 and TRBJ1-4; 9 bases align to TRBD1. The CDR3 is 15 amino acids. The J segment lost 7 bases and the V segment lost 5 bases, leaving 8 bases of the junction unmatched. CDR3 loop: CASSPGQGNIEKLFF. For the CDR3, the DNA is TGTGCCAGCAGTCCCGGACAGGGGAATATTGAAAAACTGTTTTTT.

V is TRBV20-1 and J is TRBJ2-5; TRBD1 matches at 7 bases. The end of the DNA is better explained by TRBJ2-7, so the J call may be wrong. CDR3 length: 11 amino acids. Germline V CDR1 and CDR2: DFQATT, SNEGSKA (reference sequence). Written as DNA, the CDR3 is TGCGAACGACAGGGTGGGTACGAGCAGTACTTC. As protein: CERQGGYEQYF.

On this clonotype itself: A read error is possible here, since a much larger clone lies one base away. The chain couples TRBV5-1 to TRBJ2-1; 10 bases agree with TRBD2. The V gene end was trimmed by 1 base and the J gene end by 8 bases; junction bases not matched to a gene: 3. The CDR3 is 14 residues long. CDR1 and CDR2 from the germline V gene are SGHRS and YFSETQ. This CDR3 is CASSLPGTSDEQFF. In DNA, the CDR3 is TGCGCCAGCAGCTTGCCTGGGACTAGCGATGAGCAGTTCTTC.

The sample holds many counts of this clonotype. The CDR3 loop reads CSPRVIETQYF. CDR3 in DNA: TGCAGCCCCAGGGTAATTGAGACCCAGTACTTC. J is TRBJ2-5 and V is TRBV20-1; a weak D match, TRBD1 (5 bases). Looked up from germline, CDR1 is DFQATT and CDR2 is SNEGSKA (reference sequence). The CDR3 spans 11 residues.

This chain joins TRBV12-3 or TRBV12-4 and TRBJ2-3, with TRBD2 matching over 7 bases. Losses at the gene ends were 6 bases for V and 5 bases for J; bases not matched to a gene: 11. The CDR3 spans 15 residues. CDR3 coding DNA: TGTGCCAGCAGGGGGACCTCTACGGGGGGAGATACGCAGTATTTT. It is translated as CASRGTSTGGDTQYF.

This clonotype was counted only a few times. It may be a read error: a sequence one base away is much more abundant. The rearrangement uses TRBV7-2 and TRBJ2-6; no clear D. The CDR3 sequence is 12 residues long. V shed 4 bases and J shed 11 bases, with 9 bases lying between them. Per germline, CDR1 SGHTA and CDR2 FQGNSA. CDR3 nucleotide sequence: TGTGCCAGCAGCTCGACTGCTCACGTCCTGACTTTC. Amino acid sequence: CASSSTAHVLTF.

This clonotype was detected only once. This may be a read error: a much more frequent sequence differs by one nucleotide. This chain links TRBV27 with TRBJ2-1, with D perhaps matching TRBD2 (5 bases). This CDR3 is built from 14 residues. CDR1 MNHEY and CDR2 SMNVEV come from the germline V gene (reference sequence). The CDR3 is CVSKGGLPYNEQFF. The DNA for the CDR3 is TGTGTCAGCAAGGGCGGGCTTCCCTACAATGAGCAGTTCTTC.

The chain couples TRBV19 to TRBJ2-1, with D unresolved. Germline CDR1 LNHDA, CDR2 SQIVND (reference sequence). V lost 3 bases and J lost 9, with 12 bases in between. CDR3 length: 13 amino acids. CDR3 loop: CASSIMPLGEQFF. Written as DNA, the CDR3 is TGTGCCAGTAGTATCATGCCTCTCGGTGAGCAGTTCTTC.

This clonotype was recorded a few times. The CDR3 DNA reads TGTGCCAGCAGCGTAGGGGGGGTTTCTGGAAACACCATATATTTT. Translating gives CASSVGGVSGNTIYF. V is TRBV9 and J is TRBJ1-3, with a weak D call TRBD1 (5 bases). The CDR3 has 15 residues. V was cut by 0 bases and J by 1 base, with 8 bases left in between. Germline lookup yields CDR1 SGDLS and CDR2 YYNGEE.

The V gene is TRBV20-1, the J gene TRBJ2-7; 7 bases agree with TRBD1. The CDR3 consists of 14 residues. Germline trimming cut 3 bases from V and 4 bases from J; bases unmatched to any gene: 9. The germline gives CDR1 DFQATT, CDR2 SNEGSKA (reference sequence). CDR3 sequence: CSARSSTGRYEQYF. Here the CDR3 DNA reads TGCAGTGCTAGGAGTTCGACAGGGCGGTACGAGCAGTACTTC.

This clonotype has at least ten counts. The chain combines TRBV5-1 with TRBJ2-3; tentatively, D is TRBD1 (6 bases). Trimming removed 4 bases from V and 0 bases from J, with 15 bases in between. The CDR3 totals 16 residues. Germline V gene lookup returns CDR1 SGHRS and CDR2 YFSETQ. CDR3 DNA: TGCGCCAGCAGCCCCAGGGGATTTGGGAGCACAGATACGCAGTATTTT. Translating it yields CASSPRGFGSTDTQYF. The full variable domain, in which reference TRBV5-1 and TRBJ2-3 provide the parts outside the CDR3, is KAGVTQTPRYLIKTRGQQVTLSCSPISGHRSVSWYQQTPGQGLQFLFEYFSETQRNKGNFPGRFSGRQFSNSRSEMNVSTLELGDSALYLCASSPRGFGSTDTQYFGPGTRLTVL.

This clonotype was observed a few times. This rearrangement joins TRBV2 to TRBJ1-5; D unresolved. The CDR3 runs to 13 residues. In germline, CDR1 is SNHLY, CDR2 FYNNEI. The V end was cut by 1 base, the J end by 4 bases, with 5 bases between. In DNA, the CDR3 is TGTGCCAGCAGTGAAGAGACTAATCAGCCCCAGCATTTT. Encoded protein: CASSEETNQPQHF.

This chain uses TRBV19 with TRBJ2-4; tentatively, D is TRBD1 (5 bases). V lost 0 bases, J lost 8 bases, and 17 bases lay in between. Germline CDR1 LNHDA, CDR2 SQIVND (reference sequence). The CDR3 spans 16 residues. CDR3 in amino acids: CASSIDGAQSGHIQYF. DNA for the CDR3: TGTGCCAGTAGTATAGATGGGGCACAGTCGGGTCACATTCAGTACTTC.

A note on this clonotype: A read error may be the cause here, since a much bigger clone is one base away. The chain links TRBV6-1 to TRBJ2-5, with 10 bases that match TRBD2. Germline CDR1 and CDR2: MNHNS and SASEGT. The J segment lost 11 bases and the V segment lost 2 bases, leaving 14 bases of the junction unmatched. The CDR3 covers 16 residues. The CDR3 reads CASSERRLAGDNEQYF. In DNA form, the CDR3 reads TGTGCCAGCAGTGAAAGACGGCTAGCGGGGGACAATGAGCAGTACTTC.

In this sample, this clonotype turned up a few times. A much larger clonotype is one base distant, so this may be a read error. The chain couples TRBV5-1 to TRBJ2-1; 7 bases fit TRBD1. The better agreement between TRBJ2-7 and the DNA end casts doubt on the J call. The germline gives CDR1 SGHRS, CDR2 YFSETQ. The CDR3 has 15 amino acids. CDR3 bases: TGCGCCAGCAGCTCCAGGGACAGCTCCTACAATGAGCAGTACTTC. It encodes CASSSRDSSYNEQYF.

This clonotype was counted many times. The rearrangement uses TRBV5-5 and TRBJ2-5; D uncertain. The germline V gene has CDR1 SGHKS and CDR2 YYEKEE (reference sequence). V lost 0 bases, J lost 5 bases, and 11 bases lay in between. CDR3 length: 14 residues. This chain's CDR3 is CASSLESAWETQYF. CDR3 DNA: TGTGCCAGCAGCTTGGAATCGGCCTGGGAGACCCAGTACTTC.